This entry describes one T cell receptor (beta chain). These data originate in a study of blood T cell repertoires in COVID-19. Assay used: immunoSEQ multiplex PCR; TCRdb lists only in-frame clones, some missing. There are 220,000 or so clones in the sample; over 75% occur only once, and about 3.5% lies in the top ten. With 3 bases clipped from V and 7 bases from J, the junction kept 14 bases outside the gene matches. The CDR3 covers 16 residues. CDR1 MNHEY and CDR2 SVGAGI come from the germline V gene. The clonotype originates from a young woman in a cohort exposed to, infected with or recovered from COVID-19 (not recorded which). The chain uses TRBV6-5 and TRBJ1-2; 7 bases align to TRBD1. What was sequenced was PBMCs or T cells enriched from blood (not recorded which). CDR3: CASSYGSGTAGVGYTF. CDR3 DNA: TGTGCCAGCAGTTATGGGTCGGGGACAGCGGGAGTTGGCTACACCTTC.